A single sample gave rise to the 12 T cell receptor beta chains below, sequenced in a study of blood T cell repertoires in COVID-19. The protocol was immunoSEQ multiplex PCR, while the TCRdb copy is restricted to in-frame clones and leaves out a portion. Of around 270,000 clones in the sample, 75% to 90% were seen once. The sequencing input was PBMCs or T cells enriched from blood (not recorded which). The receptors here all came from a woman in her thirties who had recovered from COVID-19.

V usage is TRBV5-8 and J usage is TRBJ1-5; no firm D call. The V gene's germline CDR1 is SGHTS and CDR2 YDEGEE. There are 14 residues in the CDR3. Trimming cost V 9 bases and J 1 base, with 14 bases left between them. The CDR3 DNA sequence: TGTGCCAATGGCCGGGAAGGGAGCAATCAGCCCCAGCATTTT. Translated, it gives CANGREGSNQPQHF. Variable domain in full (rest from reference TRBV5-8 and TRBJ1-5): EAGVTQSPTHLIKTRGQQATLRCSPISGHTSVYWYQQALGLGLQFLLWYDEGEERNRGNFPPRFSGRQFPNYSSELNVNALELEDSALYLCANGREGSNQPQHFGDGTRLSIL.

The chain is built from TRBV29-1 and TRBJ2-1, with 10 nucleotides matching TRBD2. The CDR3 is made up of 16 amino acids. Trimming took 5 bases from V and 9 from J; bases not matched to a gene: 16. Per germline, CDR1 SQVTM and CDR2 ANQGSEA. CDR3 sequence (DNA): TGCAGCGTTACGCAGTCCCTAGCGGGAGAATCAAGTGAGCAGTTCTTC. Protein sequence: CSVTQSLAGESSEQFF.

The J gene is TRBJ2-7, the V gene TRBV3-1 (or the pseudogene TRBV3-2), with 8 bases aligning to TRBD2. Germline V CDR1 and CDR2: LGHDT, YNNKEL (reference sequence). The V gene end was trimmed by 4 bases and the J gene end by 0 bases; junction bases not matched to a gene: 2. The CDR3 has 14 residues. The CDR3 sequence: CASSPGGASYEQYF. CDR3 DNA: TGTGCCAGCAGCCCCGGGGGGGCCTCCTACGAGCAGTACTTC.

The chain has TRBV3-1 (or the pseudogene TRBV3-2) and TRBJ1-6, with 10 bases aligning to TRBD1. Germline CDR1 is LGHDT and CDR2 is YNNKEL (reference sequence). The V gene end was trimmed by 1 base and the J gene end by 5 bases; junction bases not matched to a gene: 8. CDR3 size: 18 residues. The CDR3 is CASSQGPGQGLDNSPLHF. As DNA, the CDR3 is TGTGCCAGCAGCCAAGGGCCGGGACAGGGGTTGGATAATTCACCCCTCCACTTT.

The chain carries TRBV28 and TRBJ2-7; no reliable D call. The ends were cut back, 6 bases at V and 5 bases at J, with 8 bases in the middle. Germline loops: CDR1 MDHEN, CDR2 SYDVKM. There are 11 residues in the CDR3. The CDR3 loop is CASRRVNEQYF. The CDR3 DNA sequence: TGTGCCAGCAGGAGAGTGAACGAGCAGTACTTC.

The CDR3 here is CASSQPRGARNDQPQHF. DNA for the CDR3: TGCGCCAGCAGTCAGCCCCGTGGAGCACGGAATGATCAGCCCCAGCATTTT. The gene calls are TRBV23-1 and TRBJ1-5; D call uncertain. TRBV23-1 is an ORF; its function is uncertain. V was clipped by 3 bases and J by 5 bases, with 20 bases between them. This CDR3 has 17 amino acids.

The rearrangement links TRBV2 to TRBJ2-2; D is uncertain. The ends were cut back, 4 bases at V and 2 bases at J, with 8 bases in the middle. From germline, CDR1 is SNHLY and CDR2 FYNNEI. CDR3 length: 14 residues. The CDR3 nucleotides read TGTGCCAGCAGTGTGGAGTTTAACACCGGGGAGCTGTTTTTT. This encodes CASSVEFNTGELFF.

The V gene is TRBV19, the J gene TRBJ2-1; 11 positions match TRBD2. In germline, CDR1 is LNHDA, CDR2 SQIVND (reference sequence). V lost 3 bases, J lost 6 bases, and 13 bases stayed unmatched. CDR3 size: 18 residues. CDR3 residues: CASSIPPLLAGEGNEQFF. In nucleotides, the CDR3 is TGTGCCAGTAGTATCCCTCCTTTACTAGCGGGAGAAGGCAATGAGCAGTTCTTC.

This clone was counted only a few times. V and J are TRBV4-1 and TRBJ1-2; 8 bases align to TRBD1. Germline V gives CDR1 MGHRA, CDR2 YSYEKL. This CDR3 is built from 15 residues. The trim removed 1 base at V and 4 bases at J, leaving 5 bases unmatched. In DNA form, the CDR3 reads TGCGCCAGCAGCCAAGTTCAGGGGGCAATCTATGGCTACACCTTC. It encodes CASSQVQGAIYGYTF.

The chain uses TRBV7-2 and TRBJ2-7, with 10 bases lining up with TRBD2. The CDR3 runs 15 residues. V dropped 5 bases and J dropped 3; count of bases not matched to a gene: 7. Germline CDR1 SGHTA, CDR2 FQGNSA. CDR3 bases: TGTGCCAGCAGCGATATGACTAGCGGGCTCTACGAGCAGTACTTC. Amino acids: CASSDMTSGLYEQYF.

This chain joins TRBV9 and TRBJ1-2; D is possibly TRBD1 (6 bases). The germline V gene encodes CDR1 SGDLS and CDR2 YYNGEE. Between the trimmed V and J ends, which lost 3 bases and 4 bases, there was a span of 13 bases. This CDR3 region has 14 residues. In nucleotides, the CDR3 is TGTGCCAGCAGCGCCTACAGGGATGGCTATGGCTACACCTTC. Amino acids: CASSAYRDGYGYTF. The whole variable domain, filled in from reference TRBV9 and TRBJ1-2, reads DSGVTQTPKHLITATGQRVTLRCSPRSGDLSVYWYQQSLDQGLQFLIQYYNGEERAKGNILERFSAQQFPDLHSELNLSSLELGDSALYFCASSAYRDGYGYTFGSGTRLTVV.

CDR3 nucleotide sequence: TGTGCCAGCAGCCGAACAGGGATAGCCAACGAGCAGTACTTC. It codes for CASSRTGIANEQYF. This chain connects TRBV28 to TRBJ2-7, with D possibly TRBD1 on 6 matching bases. There are 14 residues in the CDR3. Trimming removed 6 bases at V and 5 bases at J, with 17 bases between. The germline V gene encodes CDR1 MDHEN and CDR2 SYDVKM.